This T cell receptor (beta chain) was identified in a study of cytomegalovirus exposure and HLA in healthy donors. Only one count was recorded for this clone. Its specificity is not known. Findings and limits, study-wide: Several V segments, TRBV6-2 and TRBV6-3 among them, could not be told apart and were dropped.

Vbeta (60) and Jbeta (13) primers were used in the PCR. Sequencing used immunoSEQ multiplex PCR; TCRdb keeps in-frame clones, though not all of them. The table records around 64,000 clones, 70% to 75% of them present only once. Nominally healthy donors provided the samples, though records likely missed some immune exposures. Germline values: CDR1 MNHEY, CDR2 SVGAGI. The CDR3 runs to 14 residues. The V gene lost 0 bases and the J gene lost 2 bases, with 8 bases spanning the gap. Sequencing was carried out using PBMCs. The genes are TRBV6-5 and TRBJ2-7; a weak D match, TRBD1 (6 bases). The source is a young man in good health and CMV-seropositive. The CDR3 DNA follows: TGTGCCAGCAGTTACTCCCGGGACACCTACGAGCAGTACTTC. Protein sequence: CASSYSRDTYEQYF.